Below are 29 T cell receptor beta chains sequenced from a single sample in a study of T cells in Graves' hyperthyroidism and ophthalmopathy. The TCR beta CDR3 regions underwent amplification using RNA transcripts as the source. The TCR CDR3 first-round RT-PCR relied on the HTBI primer set. Each CDR3 protein is one row after TCRdb ran MiXCR on the multiplex PCR reads. The sample lists about 640,000 distinct CDR3 sequences, less than 25% occurring once. What was sequenced was blood. The receptors originated from a young man with Graves' ophthalmopathy.

This chain joins TRBV20-1 and TRBJ2-1; 7 bases line up with TRBD2. Unmatched junction bases numbered 6, after V lost 2 bases and J lost 2 bases. CDR1 is DFQATT and CDR2 is SNEGSKA in the germline V gene (reference sequence). This CDR3 is built from 15 residues. The CDR3 spells CSARIAGVPYNEQFF. In nucleotides, the CDR3 is TGCAGTGCTAGAATTGCGGGAGTCCCCTACAATGAGCAGTTCTTC.

In its sample, this clonotype was seen a few times. The V and J genes are TRBV3-1 and TRBJ2-1; D unresolved. Trimming left V 4 bases short and J 7 bases short, with 11 bases between. Germline lookup yields CDR1 LGHDT and CDR2 YNNKEL (reference sequence). The CDR3 spans 13 residues. CDR3 nucleotides: TGTGCCAGCAGCCTTCTAGTCCCGAATGAGCAGTTCTTC. Its protein product is CASSLLVPNEQFF.

The rearrangement links TRBV6-2 or TRBV6-3 to TRBJ2-1; D not certain. V was clipped by 6 bases and J by 0 bases, with 9 bases between them. Germline V gives CDR1 MNHEY, CDR2 SVGEGT. This CDR3 is built from 14 residues. The CDR3 nucleotides read TGTGCCAGCAGCAAGGTGGGCTCCTACAATGAGCAGTTCTTC. This gives the protein CASSKVGSYNEQFF.

This clonotype was recorded at least ten times. In DNA, the CDR3 is TGTGCCAGCAGCGTAGGACAGTCCTACTATGGCTACACCTTC. Translation: CASSVGQSYYGYTF. V usage is TRBV7-9 and J usage is TRBJ1-2; tentatively, D is TRBD1 (6 bases). Trimming took 5 bases from V and 3 from J, leaving 13 bases between them. Germline CDR1 is SEHNR and CDR2 is FQNEAQ (reference sequence). This CDR3 is 14 amino acids long.

This clonotype was counted a few times. The gene calls are TRBV7-9 and TRBJ1-6, with 11 bases aligning to TRBD1. Germline CDR1 reads SEHNR; CDR2 reads FQNEAQ (reference sequence). V was clipped by 3 bases and J by 10 bases; unmatched bases: 8. The CDR3 consists of 16 residues. CDR3 in amino acids: CASSFLGQGAESPLHF. In DNA form, the CDR3 reads TGTGCCAGCAGCTTTCTCGGACAGGGGGCAGAGTCACCCCTCCACTTT.

V usage is TRBV5-1 and J usage is TRBJ2-7, with 14 bases matching TRBD2. V was pared by 4 bases and J by 7 bases, with 10 bases of the junction left unmatched. CDR1 is SGHRS and CDR2 is YFSETQ in the germline V gene. The CDR3 is made up of 16 amino acids. The CDR3: CASSHPGTSGRIEQYF. The CDR3 bases are TGCGCCAGCAGCCACCCCGGGACTAGCGGGAGAATAGAGCAGTACTTC. The variable domain in full, with the rest retrieved from reference TRBV5-1 and TRBJ2-7, is KAGVTQTPRYLIKTRGQQVTLSCSPISGHRSVSWYQQTPGQGLQFLFEYFSETQRNKGNFPGRFSGRQFSNSRSEMNVSTLELGDSALYLCASSHPGTSGRIEQYFGPGTRLTVT.

V and J are TRBV5-5 and TRBJ2-7; D is unresolved. The CDR3 sequence is 15 residues long. Trimming took off 0 bases at V and 2 bases at J, with 12 bases between the two ends. The germline V gene has CDR1 SGHKS and CDR2 YYEKEE (reference sequence). The CDR3 reads CASSLVVGYAYEQYF. CDR3 nucleotides: TGTGCCAGCAGCTTGGTTGTGGGGTACGCCTACGAGCAGTACTTC.

This clonotype came up many times. V and J are TRBV20-1 and TRBJ1-6, with D possibly matching TRBD1 (6 bases). Trimming took off 5 bases at V and 7 bases at J, with 15 bases between the two ends. This CDR3 comprises 14 residues. CDR1 and CDR2 (germline): DFQATT, SNEGSKA (reference sequence). The CDR3 loop is CSALHRDRNSPLHF. CDR3 bases: TGCAGTGCTCTCCACAGGGATAGGAATTCACCCCTCCACTTT.

The V and J genes are TRBV19 and TRBJ2-2, with 14 bases aligning to TRBD2. The V and J ends lost 9 bases and 1 base, in that order; junction bases with no gene match: 16. The CDR3 loop spans 20 amino acids. Germline CDR1 is LNHDA and CDR2 is SQIVND (reference sequence). As DNA, the CDR3 is TGTGCCAGCCAGACCCTCAGGGGACTAGCGGGAGTGGGGAACACCGGGGAGCTGTTTTTT. Its protein product is CASQTLRGLAGVGNTGELFF.

The table lists this clonotype with a few counts. J is TRBJ2-1 and V is TRBV20-1; D unresolved. The CDR3 is 11 residues long. V lost 5 bases, J lost 1 base, and 3 bases lay in between. Germline lookup yields CDR1 DFQATT and CDR2 SNEGSKA (reference sequence). In nucleotides, the CDR3 is TGCAGTGCTCATTCCTACAATGAGCAGTTCTTC. This sequence encodes CSAHSYNEQFF.

The rearrangement links TRBV25-1 to TRBJ1-2; D is possibly TRBD1 (5 bases). V lost 3 bases and J 8 bases, leaving 13 bases between the germline ends. The germline V gene encodes CDR1 MGHDK and CDR2 SYGVNS. The CDR3 length is 13 residues. The CDR3 nucleotides are TGTGCCAGCAGTGATGTGGGGACTGGGGGCTACACCTTC. Its protein product is CASSDVGTGGYTF.

This clonotype showed up just a few times. The J gene is TRBJ2-4, the V gene TRBV20-1; 13 nucleotides match TRBD2. Germline V gives CDR1 DFQATT, CDR2 SNEGSKA (reference sequence). The CDR3 contains 14 residues. V lost 5 bases, J lost 9 bases, and 7 bases stayed unmatched. CDR3 sequence (DNA): TGCAGTGCTGCAAAGACTAGCGGGAGGAGCATTCAGTACTTC. This codes for CSAAKTSGRSIQYF.

The CDR3 DNA sequence: TGTGCCAGCAGTTTAGGAGAGGGCTGGATCGGTGGCTACACCTTC. Protein product: CASSLGEGWIGGYTF. The genes are TRBV27 and TRBJ1-2; no clear D. This CDR3 is built from 15 residues. Germline V gene data show CDR1 as MNHEY and CDR2 as SMNVEV (reference sequence). V was shortened by 2 bases and J by 7 bases, with 17 bases between the two germline ends.

This chain connects TRBV5-4 to TRBJ1-1, with D possibly being TRBD1 (5 bases). Between the trimmed V and J ends, which lost 4 bases and 6 bases, there was a span of 13 bases. Germline values: CDR1 SGHNT, CDR2 YYREEE (reference sequence). The CDR3 totals 13 residues. CDR3 sequence: CASSVGAGSEAFF. The CDR3 DNA is TGTGCCAGCAGCGTGGGAGCAGGGTCTGAAGCTTTCTTT. Filled out from reference TRBV5-4 and TRBJ1-1, the complete variable domain reads ETGVTQSPTHLIKTRGQQVTLRCSSQSGHNTVSWYQQALGQGPQFIFQYYREEENGRGNFPPRFSGLQFPNYSSELNVNALELDDSALYLCASSVGAGSEAFFGQGTRLTVV.

This clonotype has only a few counts. The chain employs TRBV6-1 and TRBJ2-5, with D possibly TRBD2 on 6 matching bases. V gave up 6 bases and J gave up 3 bases, with 14 bases separating them. The CDR3 is made up of 14 amino acids. The germline V gene encodes CDR1 MNHNS and CDR2 SASEGT. CDR3 residues: CASRTWDSKETQYF. CDR3 nucleotides: TGTGCCAGCAGAACATGGGACTCCAAAGAGACCCAGTACTTC.

A few counts support this clonotype. CDR3 in amino acids: CASSLARLAGGGQETQYF. DNA of the CDR3: TGTGCCAGCAGCTTAGCCCGACTAGCGGGAGGCGGCCAAGAGACCCAGTACTTC. V usage is TRBV7-2 and J usage is TRBJ2-5; the match to TRBD2 covers 13 bases. The germline V gene encodes CDR1 SGHTA and CDR2 FQGNSA. Trimming took 0 bases from V and 1 from J; bases not matched to a gene: 5. The CDR3 totals 18 residues.

A few counts support this clonotype. The rearrangement uses TRBV6-5 and TRBJ1-1, with a possible D match to TRBD1 (5 bases). The CDR3 totals 15 residues. V lost 0 bases to trimming and J lost 4 bases, with 12 bases between them. Germline CDR1 reads MNHEY; CDR2 reads SVGAGI. The CDR3 coding sequence is TGTGCCAGCAGTTACTCGGAGGTTGGGGGCACTGAAGCTTTCTTT. This translates into CASSYSEVGGTEAFF.

The rearrangement links TRBV5-1 to TRBJ2-4; D remains ambiguous. The CDR3 runs to 17 residues. V gave up 4 bases and J gave up 1 base, with 18 bases separating them. Germline lookup yields CDR1 SGHRS and CDR2 YFSETQ. This CDR3 is CASSPRSPSDAKNIQYF. The DNA of the CDR3 is TGCGCCAGCAGCCCACGATCCCCCTCGGACGCCAAAAACATTCAGTACTTC.

This clonotype appeared a few times. The CDR3 loop reads CASSRLTYEQYF. As DNA, the CDR3 is TGTGCCAGCAGCAGACTCACCTACGAGCAGTACTTC. This chain connects TRBV6-2 or TRBV6-3 to TRBJ2-7; no firm D call. The CDR3 is made up of 12 amino acids. Trimming took off 6 bases at V and 2 bases at J, with 8 bases between the two ends. Germline V gives CDR1 MNHEY, CDR2 SVGEGT.

This clonotype was seen repeatedly, ten times or more. The gene calls are TRBV7-9 and TRBJ1-5; D is uncertain. The V end lost 3 bases, the J end lost 3 bases, and 3 bases lay between the germline ends. The CDR3 runs to 12 residues. Germline-derived CDR1 and CDR2 are SEHNR and FQNEAQ (reference sequence). CDR3 amino acids: CASSLDNQPQHF. As DNA, the CDR3 is TGTGCCAGCAGCTTGGACAATCAGCCCCAGCATTTT.

This clonotype showed up many times. The chain links TRBV7-9 to TRBJ2-7, with D perhaps given as TRBD1 or TRBD2 (5 bases each). Germline V CDR1 and CDR2: SEHNR, FQNEAQ (reference sequence). This CDR3 is 15 amino acids long. V lost 5 bases to trimming and J lost 5 bases, with 19 bases between them. The CDR3 region has the DNA TGTGCCAGCAGCCCAATTACAGGTGGGACGAACGAGCAGTACTTC. Translated, it gives CASSPITGGTNEQYF.

This clonotype was observed at least ten times. The chain couples TRBV10-3 to TRBJ1-2; TRBD1 matches 8 bases. The CDR3 loop spans 13 amino acids. CDR1 is ENHRY and CDR2 is SYGVKD in the germline V gene. V lost 6 bases and J lost 4; bases outside the gene matches: 4. The CDR3 region has the DNA TGTGCCATCAGATCGGGACAGGTCTATGGCTACACCTTC. Encoded protein: CAIRSGQVYGYTF.

V is TRBV30 and J is TRBJ1-5; TRBD1 matches at 7 bases. The J segment lost 7 bases and the V segment lost 1 base, leaving 10 bases of the junction unmatched. The CDR3 is 15 residues long. Germline-derived CDR1 and CDR2 are GTSNPN and SVGIG (reference sequence). CDR3 in amino acids: CAWSAGTANGQPQHF. In DNA, the CDR3 is TGTGCCTGGAGTGCTGGGACAGCAAATGGACAGCCCCAGCATTTT.

The V and J genes are TRBV6-5 and TRBJ2-7; 9 positions match TRBD1. Germline V gene sequence: CDR1 MNHEY, CDR2 SVGAGI. The CDR3 is 17 amino acids. Trimming cost V 2 bases and J 3 bases; bases outside gene matches: 11. The CDR3 is CASSYLIPEDRGYEQYF. The CDR3 DNA reads TGTGCCAGCAGTTACCTGATCCCGGAGGACAGGGGCTACGAGCAGTACTTC.

The chain employs TRBV15 and TRBJ1-2; no clear D gene. This CDR3 has 13 residues. Trimming pared 0 bases from V and 8 bases from J, leaving 10 bases between. Germline values: CDR1 LNHNV, CDR2 YYDKDF (reference sequence). CDR3 in amino acids: CATSRDLSRGYTF. The CDR3 nucleotides read TGTGCCACCAGCAGAGATCTAAGCCGAGGCTACACCTTC.

In its sample, this clonotype was seen a few times. The rearrangement links TRBV29-1 to TRBJ1-5; TRBD1 might be the D (5 bases). The CDR3 is 13 amino acids. Germline V gives CDR1 SQVTM, CDR2 ANQGSEA. V dropped 0 bases and J dropped 6 bases, with 9 bases sitting between them. CDR3 loop: CSVEDGAAQPQHF. In nucleotides, the CDR3 is TGCAGCGTTGAAGATGGGGCTGCTCAGCCCCAGCATTTT.

J is TRBJ1-1 and V is TRBV18; D remains unclear. The CDR3 sequence is 15 residues long. The ends were cut back, 3 bases at V and 3 bases at J, with 14 bases in the middle. Germline values: CDR1 KGHSH, CDR2 LQKENI. The CDR3: CASSPLRSGDTEAFF. CDR3 sequence (DNA): TGTGCCAGCTCACCTCTTAGGAGTGGGGACACTGAAGCTTTCTTT.

This clonotype has more than one count but fewer than ten. The V and J genes are TRBV6-5 and TRBJ2-7; the D gene is possibly TRBD2 (6 bases). The V end was cut by 0 bases, the J end by 2 bases, with 11 bases between. Germline CDR1 is MNHEY and CDR2 is SVGAGI. CDR3 length: 15 amino acids. CDR3 sequence: CASSYSLADPYEQYF. DNA of the CDR3: TGTGCCAGCAGTTACTCGTTAGCGGACCCCTACGAGCAGTACTTC.

This rearrangement joins TRBV29-1 to TRBJ2-1; 8 positions match TRBD1. The ends lost 5 bases at V and 7 bases at J; junction bases unmatched: 13. There are 15 residues in the CDR3. Germline CDR1 is SQVTM and CDR2 is ANQGSEA. In DNA, the CDR3 is TGCAGCGTTCCACCGTGGCAGGGGGCAGTAAATGAGCAGTTCTTC. Translated: CSVPPWQGAVNEQFF.